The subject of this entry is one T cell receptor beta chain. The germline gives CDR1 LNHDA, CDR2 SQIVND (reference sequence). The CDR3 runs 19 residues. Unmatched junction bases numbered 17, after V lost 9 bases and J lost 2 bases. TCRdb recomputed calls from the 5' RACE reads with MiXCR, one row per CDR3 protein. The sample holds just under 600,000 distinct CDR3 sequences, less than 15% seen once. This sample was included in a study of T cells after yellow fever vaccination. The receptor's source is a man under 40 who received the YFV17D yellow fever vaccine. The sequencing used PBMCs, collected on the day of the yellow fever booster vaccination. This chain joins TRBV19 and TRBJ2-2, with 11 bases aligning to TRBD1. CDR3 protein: CASTTGDRGWRVNTGELFF. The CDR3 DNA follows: TGTGCCAGCACGACCGGGGACAGGGGGTGGCGAGTCAACACCGGGGAGCTGTTTTTT.